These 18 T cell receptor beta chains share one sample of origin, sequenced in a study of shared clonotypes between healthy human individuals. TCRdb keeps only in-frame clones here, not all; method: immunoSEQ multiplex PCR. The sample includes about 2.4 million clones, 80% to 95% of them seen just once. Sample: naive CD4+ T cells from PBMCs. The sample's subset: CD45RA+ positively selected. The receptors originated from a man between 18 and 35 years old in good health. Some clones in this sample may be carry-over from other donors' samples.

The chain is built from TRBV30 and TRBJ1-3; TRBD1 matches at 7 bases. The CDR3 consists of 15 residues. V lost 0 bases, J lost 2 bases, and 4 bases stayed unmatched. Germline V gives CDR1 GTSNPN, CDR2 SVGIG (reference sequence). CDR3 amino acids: CAWSVFRGAGNTIYF. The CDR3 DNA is TGTGCCTGGAGTGTATTCAGGGGGGCTGGAAACACCATATATTTT.

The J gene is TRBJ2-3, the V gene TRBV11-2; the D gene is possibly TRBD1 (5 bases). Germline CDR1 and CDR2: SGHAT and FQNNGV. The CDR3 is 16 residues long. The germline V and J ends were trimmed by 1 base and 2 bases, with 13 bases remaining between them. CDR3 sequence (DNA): TGTGCCAGCAGCTTAGGGGTGACAGTAGTCACAGATACGCAGTATTTT. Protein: CASSLGVTVVTDTQYF.

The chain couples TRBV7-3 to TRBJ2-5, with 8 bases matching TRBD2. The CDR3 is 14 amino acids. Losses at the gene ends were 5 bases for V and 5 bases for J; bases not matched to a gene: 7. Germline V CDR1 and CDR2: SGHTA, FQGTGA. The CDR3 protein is CASSPGLARETQYF. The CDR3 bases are TGTGCCAGCAGCCCCGGACTAGCTCGGGAGACCCAGTACTTC.

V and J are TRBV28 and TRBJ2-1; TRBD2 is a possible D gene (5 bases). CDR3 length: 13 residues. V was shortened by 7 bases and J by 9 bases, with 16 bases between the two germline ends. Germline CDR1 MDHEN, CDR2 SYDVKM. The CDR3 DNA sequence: TGTGCCAGCACTATCTCGGTGGCGGGTGAGCAGTTCTTC. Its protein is CASTISVAGEQFF.

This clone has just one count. The CDR3: CASSLQGTNNQPQHF. The CDR3 DNA sequence: TGTGCCAGCAGCTTACAGGGGACGAACAATCAGCCCCAGCATTTT. The chain carries TRBV7-2 and TRBJ1-5, with a tentative D call TRBD1 (6 bases). In germline, CDR1 is SGHTA, CDR2 FQGNSA. V gave up 2 bases and J gave up 3 bases, with 11 bases separating them. There are 15 residues in the CDR3.

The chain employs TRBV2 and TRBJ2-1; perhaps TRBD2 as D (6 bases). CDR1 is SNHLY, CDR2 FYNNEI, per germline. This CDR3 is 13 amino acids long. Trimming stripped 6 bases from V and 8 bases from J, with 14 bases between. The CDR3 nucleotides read TGTGCCAGCAGGCTGCAACTAGCCTATGAGCAGTTCTTC. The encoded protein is CASRLQLAYEQFF.

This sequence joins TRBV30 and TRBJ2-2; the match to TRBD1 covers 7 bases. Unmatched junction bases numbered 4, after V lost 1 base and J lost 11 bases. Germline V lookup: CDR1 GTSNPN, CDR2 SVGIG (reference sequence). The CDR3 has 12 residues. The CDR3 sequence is CAWSAPGGELFF. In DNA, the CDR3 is TGTGCCTGGAGTGCCCCAGGGGGAGAGCTGTTTTTT.

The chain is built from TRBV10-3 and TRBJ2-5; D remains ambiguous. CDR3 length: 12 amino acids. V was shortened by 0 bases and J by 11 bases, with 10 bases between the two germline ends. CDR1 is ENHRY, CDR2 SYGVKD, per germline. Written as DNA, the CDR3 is TGTGCCATCAGTGAGTCCGTGGGTGGGCAGTACTTC. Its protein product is CAISESVGGQYF.

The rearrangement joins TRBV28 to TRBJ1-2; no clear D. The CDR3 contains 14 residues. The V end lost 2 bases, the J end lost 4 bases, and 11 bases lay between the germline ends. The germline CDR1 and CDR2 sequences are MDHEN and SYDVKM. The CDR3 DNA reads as TGTGCCAGCAGTTTAAACACAGTGGGCTATGGCTACACCTTC. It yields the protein CASSLNTVGYGYTF.

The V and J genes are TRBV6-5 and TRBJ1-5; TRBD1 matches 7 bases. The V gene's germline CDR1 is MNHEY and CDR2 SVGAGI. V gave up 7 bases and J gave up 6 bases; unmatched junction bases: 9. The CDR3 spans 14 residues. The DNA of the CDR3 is TGTGCCAGCACCGGGACAGCCGGGAGTCAGCCCCAGCATTTT. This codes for CASTGTAGSQPQHF.

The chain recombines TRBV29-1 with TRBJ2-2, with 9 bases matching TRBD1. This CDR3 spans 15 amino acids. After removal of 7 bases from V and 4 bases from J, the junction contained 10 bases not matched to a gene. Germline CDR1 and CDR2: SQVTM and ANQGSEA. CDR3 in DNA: TGCAGCGCCTGGGACAGGGAACTCTCCACCGGGGAGCTGTTTTTT. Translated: CSAWDRELSTGELFF.

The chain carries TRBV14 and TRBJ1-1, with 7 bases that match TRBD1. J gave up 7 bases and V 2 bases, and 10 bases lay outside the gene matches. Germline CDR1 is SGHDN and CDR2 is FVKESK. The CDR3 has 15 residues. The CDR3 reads CASSQSQGVEVEAFF. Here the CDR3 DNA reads TGTGCCAGCAGCCAATCCCAGGGGGTAGAGGTTGAAGCTTTCTTT.

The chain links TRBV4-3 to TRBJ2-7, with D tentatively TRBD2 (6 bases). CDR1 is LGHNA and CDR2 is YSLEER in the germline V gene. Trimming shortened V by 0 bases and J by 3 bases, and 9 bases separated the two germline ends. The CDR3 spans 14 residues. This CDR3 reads CASSQDLRDYEQYF. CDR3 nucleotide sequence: TGCGCCAGCAGCCAAGATTTGCGGGACTACGAGCAGTACTTC.

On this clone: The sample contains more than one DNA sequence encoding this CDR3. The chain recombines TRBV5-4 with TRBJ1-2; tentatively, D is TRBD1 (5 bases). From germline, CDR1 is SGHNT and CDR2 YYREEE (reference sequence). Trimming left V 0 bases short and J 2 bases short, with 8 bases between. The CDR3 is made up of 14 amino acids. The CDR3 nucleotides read TGTGCCAGCAGCTTGGGGGGGAGGAACTATGGCTACACCTTC. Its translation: CASSLGGRNYGYTF.

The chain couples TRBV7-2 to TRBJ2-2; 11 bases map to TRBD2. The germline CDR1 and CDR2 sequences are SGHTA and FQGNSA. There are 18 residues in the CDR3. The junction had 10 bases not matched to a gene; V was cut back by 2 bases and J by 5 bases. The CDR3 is CASSLLVAGGPGTGELFF. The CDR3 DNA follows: TGTGCCAGCAGCTTATTGGTAGCGGGAGGGCCGGGAACCGGGGAGCTGTTTTTT.

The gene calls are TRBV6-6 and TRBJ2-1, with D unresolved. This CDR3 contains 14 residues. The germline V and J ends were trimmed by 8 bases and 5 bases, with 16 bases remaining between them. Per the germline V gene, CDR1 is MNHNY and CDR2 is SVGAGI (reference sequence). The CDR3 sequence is CASRLGHVDNEQFF. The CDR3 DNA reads TGTGCCAGCCGGCTTGGGCACGTTGACAATGAGCAGTTCTTC.

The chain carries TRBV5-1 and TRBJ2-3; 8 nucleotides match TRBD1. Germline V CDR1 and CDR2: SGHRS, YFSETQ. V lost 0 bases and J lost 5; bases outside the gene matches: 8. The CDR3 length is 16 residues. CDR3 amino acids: CASSLVGDRRGDTQYF. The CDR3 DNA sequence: TGCGCCAGCAGCTTGGTCGGGGACAGGAGAGGAGATACGCAGTATTTT.

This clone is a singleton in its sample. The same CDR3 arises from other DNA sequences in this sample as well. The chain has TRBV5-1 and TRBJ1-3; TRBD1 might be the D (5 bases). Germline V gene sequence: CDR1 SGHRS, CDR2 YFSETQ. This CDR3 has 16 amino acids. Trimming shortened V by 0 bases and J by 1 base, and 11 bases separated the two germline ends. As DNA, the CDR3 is TGCGCCAGCAGCTTGGCCGGGGCAGATTCTGGAAACACCATATATTTT. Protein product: CASSLAGADSGNTIYF. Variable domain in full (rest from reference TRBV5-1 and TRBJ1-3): KAGVTQTPRYLIKTRGQQVTLSCSPISGHRSVSWYQQTPGQGLQFLFEYFSETQRNKGNFPGRFSGRQFSNSRSEMNVSTLELGDSALYLCASSLAGADSGNTIYFGEGSWLTVV.